The T cell receptor (beta chain) under discussion was sequenced for a study of blood T cell repertoires in COVID-19. This CDR3 spans 18 amino acids. V was clipped by 2 bases and J by 0 bases, with 17 bases between them. The germline CDR1 and CDR2 sequences are SGHTA and FQGNSA. Authors' processing steps: From reference gene primer amplification, estimates of nucleated cell counts were derived. The data were produced by immunoSEQ multiplex PCR, yet TCRdb's version contains in-frame clones alone and is incomplete. V, J and clone size were drawn from that table, and D and trimming were deduced from the DNA. The sample contains 65,000 to 80,000 clones, over 70% of which appear only once.

This chain uses TRBV7-2 with TRBJ1-5; D is uncertain. The clonotype was recovered from a man in his forties or fifties with acute or convalescent COVID-19. What was sequenced was peripheral blood. The CDR3 loop reads CASSLTGREVYSNQPQHF. CDR3 coding DNA: TGTGCCAGCAGCTTAACGGGGAGGGAGGTTTATAGCAATCAGCCCCAGCATTTT.